These 19 T cell receptor delta chains were sequenced from one sample in a study of γδ T cells in repeated Plasmodium falciparum infection. Flow sorting of PBMC yielded separate Vgamma9/Vdelta2+ and Vdelta2-negative gammadelta T cell populations for bulk repertoire analysis. TCRdb processed the multiplex PCR reads again with the CATT caller. The data show 50,000 to 55,000 delta-chain clones, around 2% seen once. What was sequenced was gamma-delta T cells from blood. The receptors come from a pool of human donors (malaria-infected and uninfected, not separated).

The sample holds a few counts of this clone. This DNA translates differently at residue 13 from the TCRdb protein, which is that of a much larger clone; a read error is likely, and the protein shown is the DNA's own translation. The V and J genes are TRDV2 and TRDJ1, with 8 bases aligning to TRDD3. Germline V gene sequence: CDR1 GEAIGNYY, CDR2 EKD. This CDR3 has 25 amino acids. V dropped 0 bases and J dropped 0; count of bases not matched to a gene: 32. CDR3 bases: TGTGCCTGTGACACCGGGAGCTTAGGGTTTTGGGAACCAACGACTGGGGGCCCGTACACCGATAAACTCATCTTT. This translates into CACDTGSLGFWEPTTGGPYTDKLIF.

This clone was detected many times. A single base is all that separates this from a far larger clone, so a read error is likely. The same CDR3 is also encoded by other DNA sequences in this sample. The V and J genes are TRDV1 and TRDJ1, with a possible D match to TRDD3 (5 bases). Between the trimmed V and J ends, which lost 8 bases and 6 bases, there was a span of 28 bases. Germline V gene lookup returns CDR1 TSWWSYY and CDR2 QGS. This CDR3 has 17 residues. CDR3 amino acids: CALCLIHDWRRDHKLIF. The DNA for the CDR3 is TGTGCTCTTTGCCTGATCCATGACTGGCGTCGGGACCATAAACTCATCTTT.

On this clone itself: The amino acid sequence in TCRdb belongs to a much larger clone and departs from this DNA's translation at residue 11, likely a sequencing read error; the sequence shown is translated from the DNA. This chain joins TRDV2 and TRDJ3, with 9 bases fitting TRDD3. The CDR3 is made up of 21 amino acids. Germline assignment: CDR1 GEAIGNYY and CDR2 EKD. V lost 1 base, J lost 0 bases, and 12 bases stayed unmatched. The CDR3 loop reads CACDTASTGGPSSWDTRQMFF. CDR3 in DNA: TGTGCCTGTGACACGGCGAGTACTGGGGGACCAAGCTCCTGGGACACCCGACAGATGTTTTTC.

A remark on this clone: The protein TCRdb lists belongs to a much larger clone and differs from this DNA's translation at residue 19, which points to a read error; the protein shown is made from the DNA. The J gene is TRDJ3, the V gene TRDV1; 13 nucleotides line up with TRDD3. The J gene is absent in TCRdb and was assigned here via DNA matching to germline. The CDR3 covers 24 residues. CDR1 and CDR2 (germline): TSWWSYY, QGS. CDR3 amino acids: CALGELGLRVYWGIRPGDARQMFF. The CDR3 DNA reads as TGTGCTCTTGGGGAACTGGGCCTACGAGTCTACTGGGGGATACGCCCCGGGGACGCCCGACAGATGTTTTTC.

With regard to this clone: One base separates it from a far larger clone, so it is likely a read error. The chain combines TRDV1 with TRDJ1; D tentatively reads TRDD2 or TRDD3 (8 bases each). Because TCRdb records no J gene, it was assigned here through a match of the DNA to germline. Germline V lookup: CDR1 TSWWSYY, CDR2 QGS. CDR3 size: 21 residues. The CDR3 sequence is CALGEHFLRRGDTWYTDKLIF. In DNA, the CDR3 is TGTGCCCTTGGGGAACACTTCCTACGGAGAGGGGATACTTGGTACACCGATAAACTCATCTTT.

This clone showed up many times. The protein that TCRdb holds for this DNA derives from a much larger clone and differs from the translated DNA at residue 12, which likely indicates a read error; the protein shown here is translated from the DNA. J is TRDJ1 and V is TRDV1; D is possibly TRDD3 (6 bases). Because TCRdb records no J gene, it was assigned here through a match of the DNA to germline. Trimming took 5 bases from V and 10 from J, leaving 41 bases between them. From germline, CDR1 is TSWWSYY and CDR2 QGS. This CDR3 has 21 amino acids. CDR3 in DNA: TGTGCTCTTGGGAGGTTTCTCTTAGGGCTGGGGACGCCCCATCAGCATATCGGACTCATCTTT. This encodes CALGRFLLGLGTPHQHIGLIF.

This clone was recorded at least ten times. A far larger clone is a single base away, which makes a read error likely. Other DNA sequences in this sample translate to the same CDR3. The V call is TRDV3, the J call TRDJ1, with D possibly being TRDD2 or TRDD3 (7 bases each). Germline V gene lookup returns CDR1 TVYSNPD and CDR2 GDNSRS (reference sequence). The CDR3 loop spans 18 amino acids. The chain's CDR3 is CAFKFPTRLGAPTDKLIF. The CDR3 region has the DNA TGTGCCTTTAAGTTTCCTACTAGGCTGGGGGCTCCCACCGACAAACTCATCTTT. Full variable domain (remainder filled in from reference TRDV3 and TRDJ1): CDKVTQSSPDQTVASGSEVVLLCTYDTVYSNPDLFWYRIRPDYSFQFVFYGDNSRSEGADFTQGRFSVKHILTQKAFHLVISPVRTEDSATYYCAFKFPTRLGAPTDKLIFGKGTRVTVEP.

As to this clone: A read error likely explains why the TCRdb protein, taken from a much larger clone, differs from this DNA's translation at residue 11; the protein shown is translated from the DNA. The V and J genes are TRDV2 and TRDJ1, with 11 positions matching TRDD3. The J gene was not available in TCRdb and was assigned here by matching the DNA to germline segments. Germline V gene data show CDR1 as GEAIGNYY and CDR2 as EKD. Trimming at V came to 1 base and at J to 0 bases, leaving 18 bases not matched to a gene. This CDR3 spans 21 amino acids. In nucleotides, the CDR3 is TGTGCCTGTGACACTCTTTTACTGGGGGATATTGACCTCGACAACACCGATAAACTCATCTTT. As protein: CACDTLLLGDIDLDNTDKLIF.

This clone has ten or more counts. The protein TCRdb gives is from a much larger clone and does not agree with this DNA's translation at residue 14, likely a read error; the protein shown here comes from the DNA. This chain connects TRDV3 to TRDJ1; 12 positions agree with TRDD3. The J gene was not available in TCRdb and was assigned here by matching the DNA to germline segments. J was trimmed by 0 bases and V by 2 bases; bases with no gene match: 22. The CDR3 contains 21 residues. Germline CDR1 and CDR2: TVYSNPD and GDNSRS (reference sequence). The chain's CDR3 is CAFPIPPKAGGYGRYTDKLIF. DNA for the CDR3: TGTGCCTTTCCGATCCCTCCTAAAGCTGGGGGATACGGAAGGTACACCGATAAACTCATCTTT.

This clone was counted a few times. Translating this DNA gives a protein that differs at residue 9 from the TCRdb one, which belongs to a much larger clone; a read error is likely, and the protein shown is this translation. V gene TRDV1 combines with J gene TRDJ1, with 10 bases matching TRDD3. Because TCRdb records no J gene, it was assigned here through a match of the DNA to germline. The V segment lost 0 bases and the J segment 3 bases; nucleotides outside the gene matches: 16. The CDR3 is 20 amino acids. Germline CDR1 reads TSWWSYY; CDR2 reads QGS. The CDR3 nucleotides read TGTGCTCTTGGGGAACTAGTCTTCAGGAACTACTGGGGGATCCCCGATAAACTCATCTTT. It specifies CALGELVFRNYWGIPDKLIF.

This clone was counted between two and nine times. TCRdb has a much larger clone's protein, which differs at residue 19 from the translation of this DNA, likely because of a read error; what is shown is the protein translated from the DNA. J is TRDJ1 and V is TRDV1; 12 bases map to TRDD3. Matching the DNA to germline supplied the J gene, which TCRdb does not give. The CDR3 spans 23 residues. CDR1 is TSWWSYY, CDR2 QGS, per germline. Here the CDR3 DNA reads TGTGCTCTTGGGGAAGACCTACCCCCGGGGTACTGGGGGATACCCGGACACACCGAGAAACTCATCTTT. Translation: CALGEDLPPGYWGIPGHTEKLIF.

This clone was seen a handful of times. This DNA's translation and the protein TCRdb lists, from a much larger clone, do not match at residue 15, likely due to a read error; the protein shown is translated from the DNA. V usage is TRDV1 and J usage is TRDJ1; D is perhaps TRDD3 (6 bases). TCRdb is silent on the J gene; assignment here came from matching the DNA to germline. Germline CDR1 TSWWSYY, CDR2 QGS. This CDR3 is 22 amino acids long. The germline V and J ends were trimmed by 5 bases and 0 bases, with 34 bases remaining between them. The CDR3, as DNA: TGTGCTCTTGGGCTGCGCCTCCATCTTACCGCCTGGGGACAAGAGTACACCGATAAACTCATCTTT. Amino acid sequence: CALGLRLHLTAWGQEYTDKLIF.

This clone was detected a few times. The protein given by TCRdb reflects a much larger clone and differs at residue 16 from this DNA's translation, likely from a read error; the protein shown is the DNA's translation. The chain employs TRDV1 and TRDJ1; 7 bases match TRDD3. V lost 0 bases to trimming and J lost 0 bases; unmatched junction nucleotides: 22. The CDR3 runs 22 residues. CDR1 is TSWWSYY, CDR2 QGS, per germline. CDR3 loop: CALGELVLMNTLGATHTDKLIF. CDR3 DNA sequence: TGTGCTCTTGGGGAACTTGTGCTCATGAATACTCTGGGGGCTACGCACACCGATAAACTCATCTTT.

A remark on this clone: TCRdb attributes to this sequence the protein of a much larger clone, which differs from the DNA translation at residue 11; a read error is likely, and the protein displayed is translated from the DNA. At the DNA level, this CDR3 is encoded by other sequences in the same sample as well. The rearrangement links TRDV3 to TRDJ1, with 8 nucleotides matching TRDD3. The J gene is absent in TCRdb and was assigned here via DNA matching to germline. Germline CDR1 is TVYSNPD and CDR2 is GDNSRS (reference sequence). This CDR3 contains 15 residues. The CDR3 is CAFYLGILNTEKLIF. The CDR3 coding sequence is TGTGCCTTTTACCTGGGGATACTCAACACCGAAAAACTCATCTTT.

This clone was seen a handful of times. This probably arose from a read error, given a far larger clone one base away. Other DNA sequences within the sample encode an identical CDR3. The chain joins TRDV2 to TRDJ1, with 11 bases lining up with TRDD3. No J segment appears in TCRdb, so it was assigned here by matching the sequence to germline. CDR3 length: 16 amino acids. Germline CDR1 is GEAIGNYY and CDR2 is EKD. The DNA for the CDR3 is TGTGCTTGTGACCCTGTCTCTGGGGGATACAACGATAAACTCATCTTT. Its protein is CACDPVSGGYNDKLIF.

Details on this clone: This DNA translates differently at residues 15 and 18 from the TCRdb protein, which is that of a much larger clone; a read error is likely, and the protein shown is the DNA's own translation. J is TRDJ1 and V is TRDV3; 12 bases map to TRDD3. The CDR3 loop spans 22 amino acids. CDR1 is TVYSNPD, CDR2 GDNSRS, per germline (reference sequence). The CDR3 DNA reads TGTGCCTTTGGGCGACGAAACCCGTACTGGGGGATACAAACCCCGTACACCAATAAACTCATCTTT. This gives the protein CAFGRRNPYWGIQTPYTNKLIF.

The sample holds a few counts of this clone. A single base is all that separates this from a far larger clone, so a read error is likely. Other DNA variants within this sample encode the same CDR3. The chain uses TRDV3 and TRDJ1; no firm D call. In the absence of a J gene in TCRdb, the DNA was matched to germline to assign it here. Trimming removed 0 bases from V and 1 base from J, with 12 bases in between. The CDR3 consists of 14 residues. From germline, CDR1 is TVYSNPD and CDR2 GDNSRS (reference sequence). The chain's CDR3 is CAFRRLEGTDKLIF. The CDR3 coding sequence is TGTGCCTTTAGGAGGCTGGAGGGCACCGATAAACTCATCTTT. Supplemented by reference TRDV3 and TRDJ1, the full variable domain reads CDKVTQSSPDQTVASGSEVVLLCTYDTVYSNPDLFWYRIRPDYSFQFVFYGDNSRSEGADFTQGRFSVKHILTQKAFHLVISPVRTEDSATYYCAFRRLEGTDKLIFGKGTRVTVEP.

As for this clone: TCRdb shows a much larger clone's protein in place of this DNA's translation, and the two differ at residue 19, likely through a read error; the protein shown is translated from the DNA. Called V gene: TRDV2; the J gene was not called; the table calls TRDD3, which could not be checked here. In germline, CDR1 is GEAIGNYY, CDR2 EKD. The CDR3 contains 21 residues. The CDR3 loop is CACDTLLLGDTDLDNTDKFIF. In DNA form, the CDR3 reads TGTGCCTGTGACACTCTTTTACTGGGGGATACTGACCTCGACAACACCGATAAATTCATCTTT.

This clone came up a few times. This DNA translates differently at residue 4 from the TCRdb protein, which is that of a much larger clone; a read error is likely, and the protein shown is the DNA's own translation. The chain couples TRDV1 to TRDJ4; TRDD3 agrees at 12 bases. CDR1 and CDR2 (germline): TSWWSYY, QGS. J lost 2 bases, V lost 7 bases, and 35 bases had no gene match. This CDR3 has 24 amino acids. The CDR3 region has the DNA TGTGCTCTTGAGGGGAACTCCGCTTCCTACCCATACTGGGGGATACTAGATGATACTAGACCCCTGATCTTT. Amino acids: CALEGNSASYPYWGILDDTRPLIF.